Listed below are T cell receptor beta chains from one sample, sequenced in a study of tissue T cells after allogeneic stem cell transplantation. Sequencing was performed with immunoSEQ multiplex PCR; in TCRdb, only in-frame clones are kept and a portion is missing. The table shows 20,000 to 30,000 clones, with around 70% occurring only once. The source was tissue from the ileum, collected at autopsy. Receptor source: a female donor at least 60 years old with lung cancer. Both conserved end residues are part of each CDR3. A D gene is named only where the DNA matches it firmly. Size is omitted from some rows. Given values are once, few, many or a class for expanded clones.

v_gene: TRBV15; abundance: .; j_gene: TRBJ2-3; d_gene: TRBD2; CDR3aa: CATSRDWTSGGADTQYF; CDR3nt: TGTGCCACCAGCAGAGATTGGACTAGCGGGGGGGCAGATACGCAGTATTTT
v_gene: TRBV30; abundance: few; j_gene: TRBJ1-6; d_gene: .; CDR3aa: CAWSLGVIDSPLHF; CDR3nt: TGTGCCTGGAGTTTAGGAGTTATAGACTCACCCCTCCACTTT
v_gene: TRBV18; abundance: few; j_gene: TRBJ1-4; d_gene: TRBD1; CDR3aa: CASSPTRDSGTFF; CDR3nt: TGTGCCAGCTCACCCACCCGGGACAGCGGTACGTTTTTT
v_gene: TRBV5-6; abundance: once; j_gene: TRBJ2-1; d_gene: TRBD2; CDR3aa: CASSFGGRGINEQFF; CDR3nt: TGTGCCAGCAGCTTCGGCGGGAGGGGGATCAATGAGCAGTTCTTC
v_gene: TRBV18; abundance: .; j_gene: TRBJ1-2; d_gene: .; CDR3aa: CASSPGSESRYTF; CDR3nt: TGTGCCAGCTCACCAGGGTCCGAATCTCGCTACACCTTC
v_gene: TRBV3-1/TRBV3-2; abundance: .; j_gene: TRBJ2-7; d_gene: .; CDR3aa: CASSPNAGINEQYF; CDR3nt: TGTGCCAGCAGCCCTAACGCAGGGATTAACGAGCAGTACTTC
v_gene: TRBV6-6; abundance: .; j_gene: TRBJ2-5; d_gene: .; CDR3aa: CASSRPIGGGGLQETQYF; CDR3nt: TGTGCCAGCAGCCGACCCATAGGGGGCGGGGGGTTACAAGAGACCCAGTACTTC
v_gene: TRBV6-2/TRBV6-3; abundance: .; j_gene: TRBJ1-2; d_gene: .; CDR3aa: CASSYSGRLIYGYTF; CDR3nt: TGTGCCAGCAGTTACTCAGGCAGGCTGATCTATGGCTACACCTTC
v_gene: TRBV7-8; abundance: .; j_gene: TRBJ1-6; d_gene: TRBD1; CDR3aa: CASSLGQGVSPLHF; CDR3nt: TGTGCCAGCAGCTTAGGACAGGGGGTATCACCCCTCCACTTT
v_gene: TRBV18; abundance: .; j_gene: TRBJ2-1; d_gene: .; CDR3aa: CASSPLIWTARNEQFF; CDR3nt: TGTGCCAGCTCACCATTGATTTGGACTGCGAGAAATGAGCAGTTCTTC
v_gene: TRBV9; abundance: .; j_gene: TRBJ2-2; d_gene: .; CDR3aa: CASSLRLGYTGELFF; CDR3nt: TGTGCCAGCAGCCTCCGGTTGGGGTACACCGGGGAGCTGTTTTTT
v_gene: TRBV15; abundance: .; j_gene: TRBJ1-2; d_gene: .; CDR3aa: CATSRGGVRYGYTF; CDR3nt: TGTGCCACCAGCCGCGGGGGGGTCCGATATGGCTACACCTTC
v_gene: TRBV19; abundance: .; j_gene: TRBJ1-2; d_gene: .; CDR3aa: CASSMARRYGYTF; CDR3nt: TGTGCCAGTAGTATGGCCCGGAGATATGGCTACACCTTC
v_gene: TRBV7-2; abundance: .; j_gene: TRBJ2-6; d_gene: .; CDR3aa: CASSLGSGAGANVLTF; CDR3nt: TGTGCCAGCAGCTTAGGATCCGGGGCTGGGGCCAACGTCCTGACTTTC
v_gene: TRBV7-2; abundance: few; j_gene: TRBJ1-1; d_gene: .; CDR3aa: CASMVHRVSNTEAFF; CDR3nt: TGTGCCAGCATGGTACACAGGGTTTCGAACACTGAAGCTTTCTTT
v_gene: TRBV19; abundance: .; j_gene: TRBJ2-7; d_gene: TRBD1; CDR3aa: CASSIGWSGGLERQYF; CDR3nt: TGTGCCAGTAGTATAGGATGGTCAGGGGGCTTGGAAAGGCAGTACTTC
v_gene: TRBV7-2; abundance: few; j_gene: TRBJ2-7; d_gene: .; CDR3aa: CASSLKIIGEQYF; CDR3nt: TGTGCCAGCAGCTTAAAGATTATCGGCGAGCAGTACTTC
v_gene: TRBV7-2; abundance: few; j_gene: TRBJ1-1; d_gene: .; CDR3aa: CASRFSGRDSAFF; CDR3nt: TGTGCCAGCAGGTTCTCGGGGCGCGATTCAGCTTTCTTT
v_gene: TRBV18; abundance: few; j_gene: TRBJ1-1; d_gene: TRBD1; CDR3aa: CASSPGQGLRDTEAFF; CDR3nt: TGTGCCAGCTCCCCAGGACAGGGGCTTAGGGACACTGAAGCTTTCTTT
v_gene: TRBV6-5; abundance: .; j_gene: TRBJ2-4; d_gene: .; CDR3aa: CASSPRGRKNIQYF; CDR3nt: TGTGCCAGCAGTCCCCGAGGAAGGAAAAACATTCAGTACTTC
v_gene: TRBV12-3/TRBV12-4; abundance: .; j_gene: TRBJ2-7; d_gene: .; CDR3aa: CASTPSDLREQYF; CDR3nt: TGTGCCAGCACCCCCTCAGACCTTCGCGAGCAGTACTTC
v_gene: TRBV30; abundance: .; j_gene: TRBJ2-1; d_gene: TRBD1; CDR3aa: CAWRLGQGVPRVRYEQFF; CDR3nt: TGTGCCTGGAGGTTGGGACAGGGGGTTCCTCGAGTTAGGTATGAGCAGTTCTTC
v_gene: TRBV5-1; abundance: medium-sized; j_gene: TRBJ2-7; d_gene: .; CDR3aa: CASSVAGAGNEQYF; CDR3nt: TGCGCCAGCAGCGTGGCTGGGGCAGGGAACGAGCAGTACTTC
v_gene: TRBV23-1; abundance: .; j_gene: TRBJ1-5; d_gene: .; CDR3aa: CASSQSECGPRVGVGTDQPQHF; CDR3nt: TGCGCCAGCAGTCAGAGCGAGTGTGGACCTAGGGTTGGGGTGGGGACCGATCAGCCCCAGCATTTT
v_gene: TRBV19; abundance: .; j_gene: TRBJ1-3; d_gene: .; CDR3aa: CASSIREGAGNTIYF; CDR3nt: TGTGCCAGTAGTATACGCGAAGGGGCTGGAAACACCATATATTTT
v_gene: TRBV5-1; abundance: .; j_gene: TRBJ2-1; d_gene: .; CDR3aa: CASSLEASYNEQFF; CDR3nt: TGCGCCAGCAGCTTGGAAGCGAGCTACAATGAGCAGTTCTTC
v_gene: TRBV29-1; abundance: few; j_gene: TRBJ1-1; d_gene: .; CDR3aa: CSIRGRGRGKGNTEAFF; CDR3nt: TGCAGCATCCGGGGTCGGGGTCGAGGTAAAGGGAACACTGAAGCTTTCTTT
v_gene: TRBV24-1; abundance: few; j_gene: TRBJ2-1; d_gene: .; CDR3aa: CATSDPGEGRNEQFF; CDR3nt: TGTGCCACCAGTGATCCCGGAGAGGGGAGGAATGAGCAGTTCTTC
v_gene: TRBV20-1; abundance: .; j_gene: TRBJ1-2; d_gene: .; CDR3aa: CSASSLNYGYTF; CDR3nt: TGCAGTGCTAGTAGCTTGAACTATGGCTACACCTTC
v_gene: TRBV18; abundance: .; j_gene: TRBJ2-3; d_gene: .; CDR3aa: CASSPRAALDTQYF; CDR3nt: TGTGCCAGCTCACCACGCGCCGCTCTTGATACGCAGTATTTT
v_gene: TRBV4-2; abundance: .; j_gene: TRBJ1-4; d_gene: .; CDR3aa: CASSQDRKGPTNEKLFF; CDR3nt: TGTGCCAGCAGCCAAGATCGAAAAGGCCCAACTAATGAAAAACTGTTTTTT
v_gene: TRBV5-1; abundance: .; j_gene: TRBJ2-7; d_gene: .; CDR3aa: CASSFGWGSSYEQYF; CDR3nt: TGCGCCAGCAGCTTCGGGTGGGGGAGCTCCTACGAGCAGTACTTC
v_gene: TRBV30; abundance: .; j_gene: TRBJ1-1; d_gene: TRBD1; CDR3aa: CAWNPGTGAAFF; CDR3nt: TGTGCCTGGAACCCAGGGACAGGTGCGGCTTTCTTT
v_gene: TRBV7-8; abundance: .; j_gene: TRBJ1-5; d_gene: TRBD1; CDR3aa: CASSTDRDRVRQPQHF; CDR3nt: TGTGCCAGCAGCACCGACCGGGACAGGGTACGGCAGCCCCAGCATTTT
v_gene: TRBV30; abundance: .; j_gene: TRBJ1-6; d_gene: .; CDR3aa: CAWSSGTSNSPLHF; CDR3nt: TGTGCCTGGAGTAGCGGGACCTCTAATTCACCCCTCCACTTT